This T cell receptor (beta chain) was retrieved from a study of radiotherapy plus CTLA-4 blockade in lung cancer (dated by TCRdb to between 2017 and 2018). Looking at the study overall: Objective responses were observed in approximately 19% of enrolled patients, and disease control was achieved in 25% to 35%. Overall study results and their limits: After treatment with radiotherapy and ipilimumab, TCR clones that came from tumors expanded in the peripheral blood. Early dynamic changes in blood T cell clones, together with increased serum interferon-beta after radiation, were reported as the strongest predictors of response.

Worth noting for this clone: The antigen it binds to is not known. The record has no base qualities; no much larger clone is one base away.

Focal radiation therapy combined with CTLA-4 blockade (ipilimumab) was tested in patients with chemo-refractory metastatic non-small-cell lung cancer. The library was prepared using the immunoSEQ multiplex PCR assay. The table comes from immuneACCESS by way of TCRdb, which keeps in-frame sequences with V and J called. Part of the clones is missing from these tables; in studies checked, under half for an unresolved V gene and the rest for unknown reasons. The sample table contains some 110,000 clones; only one count was recorded for over 65% of them. The ten largest clones capture 2.4% of the sample. The sequences come from peripheral blood, collected from a patient treated with radiotherapy plus ipilimumab. The receptor comes from a human donor with non-small cell lung cancer that progressed on radiotherapy plus ipilimumab. Some clones in this sample may be carry-over from other donors' samples.

The DNA sequence is as follows: TGTGCCAGCAGTTACTCATGGGTGGGGGGGGACTATGGCTACACCTTC. The translation is CASSYSWVGGDYGYTF. The chain joins TRBV6-5 to TRBJ1-2; TRBD1 could be the D gene, as 5 bases match. CDR1 and CDR2 are drawn from the germline V gene: MNHEY, SVGAGI. Including cysteine and phenylalanine, the CDR3 has 16 amino acids. Only the CDR3 DNA is retained, 48 bases long and in frame from the first base. Relative to germline, V is 0 bases shorter and J is 3 bases shorter, with 14 bases between their ends.